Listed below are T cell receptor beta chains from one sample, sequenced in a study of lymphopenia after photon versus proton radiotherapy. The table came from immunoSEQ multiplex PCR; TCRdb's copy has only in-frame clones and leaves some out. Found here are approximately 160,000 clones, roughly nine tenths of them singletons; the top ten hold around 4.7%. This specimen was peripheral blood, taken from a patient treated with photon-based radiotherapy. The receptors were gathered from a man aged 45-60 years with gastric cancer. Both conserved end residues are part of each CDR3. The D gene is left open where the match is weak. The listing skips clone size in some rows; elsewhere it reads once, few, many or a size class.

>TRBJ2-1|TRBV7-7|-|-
TGTGCCAGCAGCTTAGGGGAGACAGGCCTCGCAAATGAGCAGTTCTTC
CASSLGETGLANEQFF
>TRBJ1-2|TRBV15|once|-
TGTGCCACCAGCAGAGATCGAGGCGACACCTTTAACTATGGCTACACCTTC
CATSRDRGDTFNYGYTF
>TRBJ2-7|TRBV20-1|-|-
TGCAGTGCTAGATCCAGCTACGAGCAGTACTTC
CSARSSYEQYF
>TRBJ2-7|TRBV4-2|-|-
TGTGCCAGCAGCCAAGAAGATGGGCAGACTAATTACGAGCAGTACTTC
CASSQEDGQTNYEQYF
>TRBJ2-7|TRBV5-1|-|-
TGCGCCAGCAGCTTTTGGGACAATACCTACGAGCAGTACTTC
CASSFWDNTYEQYF
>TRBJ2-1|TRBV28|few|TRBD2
TGTGCCAGCAGTCTAGCGGGAGCGGGCTACAATGAGCAGTTCTTC
CASSLAGAGYNEQFF
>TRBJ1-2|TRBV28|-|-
TGTGCCAGCAGTACCCCGGGGGTAGGCGGCTATGGCTACACCTTC
CASSTPGVGGYGYTF
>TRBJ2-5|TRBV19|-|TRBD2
TGTGCCAGTAGTATACGACTAGCGGGAGTTGGAGAGACCCAGTACTTC
CASSIRLAGVGETQYF
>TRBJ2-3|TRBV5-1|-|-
TGCGCCAGCAGCCCTGGTGGGAGGGGGCGCACAGATACGCAGTATTTT
CASSPGGRGRTDTQYF
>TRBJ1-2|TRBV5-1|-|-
TGCGCCAGCAGCTTGGGGATTAACTATGGCTACACCTTC
CASSLGINYGYTF
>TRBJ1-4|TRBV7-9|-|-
TGTGCCAGCAGCTTAACTGGGTTGGCGAAACTGTTTTTT
CASSLTGLAKLFF
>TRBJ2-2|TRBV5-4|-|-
TGTGCCAGCAGCTTGGCTAGGAGCACCGGGGAGCTGTTTTTT
CASSLARSTGELFF
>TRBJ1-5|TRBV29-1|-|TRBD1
TGCAGCGCCACAGGGGCGCCCGGGGAGCCCCAGCATTTT
CSATGAPGEPQHF
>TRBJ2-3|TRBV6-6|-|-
TGTGCCAGCAGTTCCGGCCCTAACACAGATACGCAGTATTTT
CASSSGPNTDTQYF
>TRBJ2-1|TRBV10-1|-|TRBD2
TGCGCCAGCAGTGAGATGGTAGCGGGGGCCAATGAGCAGTTCTTC
CASSEMVAGANEQFF
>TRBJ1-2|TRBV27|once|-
TGTGCCAGCAGTCCGTCCCGGGACATGGGGAGAGGGGGCTACACCTTC
CASSPSRDMGRGGYTF
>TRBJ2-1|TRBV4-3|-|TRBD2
TGCGCCAGCAGCCAATCCCCCCCGGGACTAGCGGGAGTAAATGAGCAGTTCTTC
CASSQSPPGLAGVNEQFF
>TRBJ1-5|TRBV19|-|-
TGTGCCAGTAGTTACCGTGACACCCGCCCTGATCAGCCCCAGCATTTT
CASSYRDTRPDQPQHF
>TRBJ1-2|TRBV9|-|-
TGTGCCAGCAGCGTAGCGGGCACCGGGGGAGGCTACACCTTC
CASSVAGTGGGYTF
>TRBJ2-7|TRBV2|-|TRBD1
TGTGCCAGCAGACCCGGGACAGGGGGTTACGAGCAGTACTTC
CASRPGTGGYEQYF
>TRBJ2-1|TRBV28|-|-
TGTGCCAGCATAAGGGGGGACTCCTACAATGAGCAGTTCTTC
CASIRGDSYNEQFF
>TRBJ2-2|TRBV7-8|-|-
TGTGCCAGCAGCTTAGCGGGACACCTAAACACCGGGGAGCTGTTTTTT
CASSLAGHLNTGELFF
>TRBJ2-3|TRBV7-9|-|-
TGTGCCAGTGAAACTGGCGCCCGGGGTACGCAGTATTTT
CASETGARGTQYF
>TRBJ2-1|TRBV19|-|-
TGTGCCAGTAGTACCCAAGAGACAGGGGGGATAGCGGGAGGATCCAGCTCCTACAATGAGCAGTTCTTC
CASSTQETGGIAGGSSSYNEQFF
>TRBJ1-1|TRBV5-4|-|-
TGTGCCAGCAGCTTGGCACCGACAAGTTTCACTGAAGCTTTCTTT
CASSLAPTSFTEAFF
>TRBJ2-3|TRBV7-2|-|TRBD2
TGTGCCAGCAGCCCACCCGGACTAGCGGGAGGAACAGATACGCAGTATTTT
CASSPPGLAGGTDTQYF
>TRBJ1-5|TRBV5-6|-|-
TGTGCCAGCAGCTTGGCCACGGGACAAAGCAATCAGCCCCAGCATTTT
CASSLATGQSNQPQHF
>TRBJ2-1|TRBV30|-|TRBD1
TGTGCCTGCCAGGACAGGGGACCCTACAATGAGCAGTTCTTC
CACQDRGPYNEQFF
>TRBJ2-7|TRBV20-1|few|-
TGCAGTGCTACCTACTCCTACGAGCAGTACTTC
CSATYSYEQYF
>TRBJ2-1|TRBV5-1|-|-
TGCGCCAGCAGCTTCGCCTCCAGCTCCTACAATGAGCAGTTCTTC
CASSFASSSYNEQFF
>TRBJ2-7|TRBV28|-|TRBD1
TGTGCCAGCAGCCTTAGAGACAGGGTCTACGAGCAGTACTTC
CASSLRDRVYEQYF
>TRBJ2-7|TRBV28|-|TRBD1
TGTGCCAGCAGTTCTGGACAGGGCAGACCCTACGAGCAGTACTTC
CASSSGQGRPYEQYF
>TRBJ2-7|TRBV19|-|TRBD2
TGTGCCAGTAGCATGGGACTAGCGGTAGAGCAGTACTTC
CASSMGLAVEQYF
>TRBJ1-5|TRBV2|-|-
TGTGCCAGCAGAACCGGATCCTCCACGCAGCCCCAGCATTTT
CASRTGSSTQPQHF
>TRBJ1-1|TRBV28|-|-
TGTGCCAGCAGTTTACTCAACACTGAAGCTTTCTTT
CASSLLNTEAFF
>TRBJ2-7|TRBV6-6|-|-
TGTGCCAGCAGTTACGCCCCTGATTTTGGGCAGTACTTC
CASSYAPDFGQYF
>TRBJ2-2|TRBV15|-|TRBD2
TGTGCCACCAGCAGAGGGGGACTAGCGGGAGTGTACACCGGGGAGCTGTTTTTT
CATSRGGLAGVYTGELFF
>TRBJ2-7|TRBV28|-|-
TGTGCCAGCATCGACAGTTCCTACGAGCAGTACTTC
CASIDSSYEQYF
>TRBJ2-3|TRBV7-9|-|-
TGTGCCAGCAGCTCGACTAGTAGCACAGATACGCAGTATTTT
CASSSTSSTDTQYF
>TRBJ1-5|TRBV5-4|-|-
TGTGCCAGCAGCCAAGCCAGGCTCAATCAGCCCCAGCATTTT
CASSQARLNQPQHF
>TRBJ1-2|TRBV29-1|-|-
TGCAGCGTCTCCTATGGGGGAGGCTACACCTTC
CSVSYGGGYTF
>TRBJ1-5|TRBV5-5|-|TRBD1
TGTGCCAGCAGCATGGGACAGGGTCGGGATCAGCCCCAGCATTTT
CASSMGQGRDQPQHF
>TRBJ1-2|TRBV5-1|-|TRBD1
TGCGCCAGCAGCCAGAAAGCCGGGACAGGGGGTTATGGCTACACCTTC
CASSQKAGTGGYGYTF
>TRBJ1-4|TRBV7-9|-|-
TGTGCCAGCAGCTGGGCGACTAATGAAAAACTGTTTTTT
CASSWATNEKLFF
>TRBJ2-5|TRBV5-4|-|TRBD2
TGTGCCAGCAGCCCCGGGGGTAGCGGGCCTCTCCAAGAGACCCAGTACTTC
CASSPGGSGPLQETQYF
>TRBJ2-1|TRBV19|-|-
TGTGCCAGTAGTATGGGGGACGCTCGGATAGAGCAGTTCTTC
CASSMGDARIEQFF
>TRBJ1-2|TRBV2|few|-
TGTGCCAGCGAAAGGGAGGTCAGTTATGGCTACACCTTC
CASEREVSYGYTF
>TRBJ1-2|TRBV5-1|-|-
TGCGCCAGCAGCTTCACGGGGATCAACTATGGCTACACCTTC
CASSFTGINYGYTF
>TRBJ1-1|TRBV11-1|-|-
TGTGCCAGCAGCACCCGACATATCACTGAAGCTTTCTTT
CASSTRHITEAFF